This T cell receptor (beta chain) was recorded in a study of cytomegalovirus exposure and HLA in healthy donors. At the level of the study: Earlier work reported some 110 million unique TCR beta sequences from some 170 million T cells.

The PCR contained 60 Vbeta and 13 Jbeta primers. Data came from immunoSEQ multiplex PCR; TCRdb stores just in-frame clones and leaves some out. The data hold roughly 120,000 clones, with roughly 15% observed a single time. V lost 0 bases and J lost 2, with 8 bases in between. In germline, CDR1 is KGHSH, CDR2 LQKENI. CDR3 length equals 14 residues. Study observations and caveats: A later analysis by the authors found several of the most significant clusters apparently linked to common viral pathogens. Donors belonging to an Asian-associated ancestry cluster reportedly showed fewer N-insertions in productive TCRs than the 666-donor mean, according to what a later analysis found.

This clone turned up a few times. Its antigen is unidentified. What was sequenced was PBMCs. The chain combines TRBV18 with TRBJ2-7, with D perhaps TRBD1 (6 bases). The source is a woman aged 18-29 years in good health and CMV-seronegative. The CDR3 DNA is TGTGCCAGCTCACCACCACAGGGAGCCTACGAGCAGTACTTC. Residues: CASSPPQGAYEQYF. The whole variable domain, filled in from reference TRBV18 and TRBJ2-7, reads NAGVMQNPRHLVRRRGQEARLRCSPMKGHSHVYWYRQLPEEGLKFMVYLQKENIIDESGMPKERFSAEFPKEGPSILRIQQVVRGDSAAYFCASSPPQGAYEQYFGPGTRLTVT.